The 21 T cell receptor beta chains below come from one sample, sequenced in a study of T cells in Graves' hyperthyroidism and ophthalmopathy. Regions amplified from RNA transcripts were the TCR beta CDR3 regions. TCR CDR3 underwent first-round RT-PCR with the HTBI primer set. TCRdb reprocessed the multiplex PCR reads with MiXCR, giving one entry per CDR3 protein. The repertoire includes around 34,000 distinct CDR3 sequences, under 65% of them detected once, and 20% to 30% sits in the top ten. The sample consisted of blood. The receptor source for this set is a middle-aged woman with Graves' ophthalmopathy.

The chain couples TRBV7-2 to TRBJ1-2; 7 bases align to TRBD1. The CDR3 loop spans 15 amino acids. V gave up 5 bases and J gave up 3 bases; unmatched junction bases: 9. CDR1 and CDR2 from the germline V gene are SGHTA and FQGNSA. The CDR3 is CASSDRDSGHYGYTF. For the CDR3, the DNA is TGTGCCAGCAGCGACCGGGACAGCGGTCACTATGGCTACACCTTC.

This clonotype has at least ten counts. The chain combines TRBV6-5 with TRBJ2-3, with TRBD2 matching over 8 bases. Looked up from germline, CDR1 is MNHEY and CDR2 is SVGAGI. This CDR3 is 18 amino acids long. V lost 2 bases to trimming and J lost 6 bases; unmatched junction nucleotides: 16. As DNA, the CDR3 is TGTGCCAGCAGTTACCGACACCCGGGACTAGGCCGCGCTGATACGCAGTATTTT. Translation gives CASSYRHPGLGRADTQYF.

This clonotype counts as medium-sized (0.01 to 0.1%). The chain employs TRBV10-3 and TRBJ2-6; maybe TRBD2 (5 bases). There are 17 residues in the CDR3. Trimming took off 6 bases at V and 1 base at J, with 16 bases between the two ends. The germline V gene encodes CDR1 ENHRY and CDR2 SYGVKD. CDR3 in DNA: TGTGCCATCAGCGTGTCGGGAATCGGATCTGGGGCCAACGTCCTGACTTTC. Protein: CAISVSGIGSGANVLTF.

Within the sample, this clonotype is medium-sized. The V gene is TRBV5-5, the J gene TRBJ2-1, with D perhaps assigned TRBD1 or TRBD2 (5 bases each). CDR1 and CDR2 from the germline V gene are SGHKS and YYEKEE (reference sequence). The CDR3 totals 15 residues. The V and J ends lost 4 bases and 7 bases respectively, with 18 bases between them. The CDR3 DNA reads TGTGCCAGCAGCCGGGACGCAAATACCTTGAATGAGCAGTTCTTC. This encodes CASSRDANTLNEQFF.

To note about this clonotype: A junction boundary mismatches the germline segment, possibly from a read error. The gene calls are TRBV7-3 and TRBJ1-4; D is unresolved. There are 16 residues in the CDR3. Looked up from germline, CDR1 is SGHTA and CDR2 is FQGTGA. CDR3 amino acids: CASSQERASTNGKLFF. CDR3 bases: TGTGCCAGCAGCCAAGAACGTGCGTCAACTAATGGAAAACTGTTTTTT.

The chain couples TRBV11-2 to TRBJ1-5; no definite D call. CDR3 length equals 13 residues. Germline V gene sequence: CDR1 SGHAT, CDR2 FQNNGV. Trimming removed 5 bases at V and 14 bases at J, with 19 bases between. The CDR3 sequence is CASSPPSGRSEHF. CDR3 nucleotide sequence: TGTGCCAGCAGCCCCCCTAGCGGGAGATCCGAGCATTTT.

This clonotype was observed a single time. The chain couples TRBV25-1 to TRBJ2-6; D is unresolved. Trimming shortened V by 7 bases and J by 9 bases, and 13 bases separated the two germline ends. This CDR3 spans 13 amino acids. Germline V CDR1 and CDR2: MGHDK, SYGVNS. In DNA, the CDR3 is TGTGCCAGCATGAGCTCTGGCGACAACGTCCTGACTTTC. Protein: CASMSSGDNVLTF. The whole variable domain, remainder taken from reference TRBV25-1 and TRBJ2-6, is EADIYQTPRYLVIGTGKKITLECSQTMGHDKMYWYQQDPGMELHLIHYSYGVNSTEKGDLSSESTVSRIRTEHFPLTLESARPSHTSQYLCASMSSGDNVLTFGAGSRLTVL.

This clonotype was counted a single time. The chain uses TRBV13 and TRBJ2-3; D may correspond to TRBD1 or TRBD2 (6 bases each). Per the germline V gene, CDR1 is PRHDT and CDR2 is FYEKMQ (reference sequence). Trimming took off 5 bases at V and 2 bases at J, with 11 bases between the two ends. CDR3 length: 14 residues. The CDR3 coding sequence is TGTGCCAGCAGCCCTCCGGGGGCCACAGATACGCAGTATTTT. Translation: CASSPPGATDTQYF. Complete variable domain (other parts from reference TRBV13 and TRBJ2-3): AAGVIQSPRHLIKEKRETATLKCYPIPRHDTVYWYQQGPGQDPQFLISFYEKMQSDKGSIPDRFSAQQFSDYHSELNMSSLELGDSALYFCASSPPGATDTQYFGPGTRLTVL.

Comment on this clonotype: One end of the junction does not line up with germline, which may come from a read error. CDR3 DNA sequence: TGTGCCAGCAGTGGCGGGAGGGGAAGCACAGATAGGCAGTATTTT. This encodes CASSGGRGSTDRQYF. This rearrangement joins TRBV2 to TRBJ2-3; 9 nucleotides align to TRBD2. This CDR3 contains 15 residues. Germline V gives CDR1 SNHLY, CDR2 FYNNEI.

The chain's CDR3 is CASSLAGYF. As DNA, the CDR3 is TGTGCCAGTTCATTAGCGGGGTACTTC. This sequence joins TRBV2 and TRBJ2-7; 7 positions agree with TRBD2. The length of the CDR3 is 9 residues. The V segment lost 9 bases and the J segment 12 bases; nucleotides outside the gene matches: 5. Germline lookup yields CDR1 SNHLY and CDR2 FYNNEI. Full variable domain (outside the CDR3, taken from reference TRBV2 and TRBJ2-7): EPEVTQTPSHQVTQMGQEVILRCVPISNHLYFYWYRQILGQKVEFLVSFYNNEISEKSEIFDDQFSVERPDGSNFTLKIRSTKLEDSAMYFCASSLAGYFGPGTRLTVT.

This clonotype was seen at least ten times. The gene calls are TRBV3-1 and TRBJ2-5, with D uncertain. The CDR3 consists of 13 residues. With 4 bases removed from V and 7 bases from J, the gap between germline ends came to 13 bases. Germline V gene lookup returns CDR1 LGHDT and CDR2 YNNKEL (reference sequence). The CDR3 DNA reads TGTGCCAGCAGCCCCTTAGGTTCGGTGACCCAGTACTTC. It specifies CASSPLGSVTQYF.

This clonotype was seen many times. This may be a read error: a much more frequent sequence differs by one nucleotide. This CDR3 reads CASSLEGALGYTF. In DNA, the CDR3 is TGCGCCAGCAGCTTGGAGGGGGCGTTAGGGTACACCTTC. This chain connects TRBV5-1 to TRBJ1-2; 7 bases line up with TRBD1. Germline CDR1 and CDR2: SGHRS and YFSETQ. V gave up 0 bases and J gave up 11 bases; unmatched junction bases: 7. The CDR3 is 13 residues long.

This chain joins TRBV20-1 and TRBJ2-7; 9 bases line up with TRBD2. The CDR3 is 15 residues long. Germline values: CDR1 DFQATT, CDR2 SNEGSKA (reference sequence). With 0 bases clipped from V and 3 bases from J, the junction kept 6 bases outside the gene matches. The CDR3 DNA sequence: TGCAGTGCTAGAGATGGAGCGGGAGGTAACTACGAGCAGTACTTC. Its translation is CSARDGAGGNYEQYF.

This clonotype has a handful of counts. V and J are TRBV28 and TRBJ2-7, with 13 bases that match TRBD2. In germline, CDR1 is MDHEN, CDR2 SYDVKM. The CDR3 sequence is 19 residues long. The trim removed 6 bases at V and 6 bases at J, leaving 20 bases unmatched. CDR3 nucleotides: TGTGCCAGCAGAGGACAGGGAGAACTAGCGGGAGGGCGGTTGAGCGAGCAGTACTTC. Translating gives CASRGQGELAGGRLSEQYF.

The rearrangement uses TRBV15 and TRBJ1-1; tentative D call: TRBD1 (6 bases). Germline assignment: CDR1 LNHNV and CDR2 YYDKDF (reference sequence). Trimming left V 1 base short and J 7 bases short, with 13 bases between. This CDR3 has 14 residues. CDR3 nucleotide sequence: TGTGCCACCAGCAGAGGAGGGGGAGCTAATGAAGCTTTCTTT. Its translation is CATSRGGGANEAFF.

This clonotype was recorded many times. V and J are TRBV6-2 or TRBV6-3 and TRBJ2-5, with 11 bases fitting TRBD2. The V segment lost 2 bases and the J segment 2 bases; nucleotides outside the gene matches: 1. The germline V gene encodes CDR1 MNHEY and CDR2 SVGEGT. This CDR3 comprises 15 residues. CDR3 region: CASSYLAGGQETQYF. The CDR3 bases are TGTGCCAGCAGTTACCTAGCGGGGGGACAAGAGACCCAGTACTTC.

In its sample, this clonotype was seen once. CDR3 sequence: CSARSSGGNTEAFF. The CDR3 DNA is TGCAGTGCTCGGTCTAGCGGGGGGAACACTGAAGCTTTCTTT. The V call is TRBV20-1, the J call TRBJ1-1; D possibly corresponds to TRBD1 (5 bases). The length of the CDR3 is 14 residues. Trimming cost V 5 bases and J 1 base, with 14 bases left between them. Germline CDR1 reads DFQATT; CDR2 reads SNEGSKA (reference sequence).

The chain combines TRBV4-2 with TRBJ2-5, with a tentative D call TRBD2 (5 bases). The CDR3 spans 14 residues. V gave up 0 bases and J gave up 4 bases, with 9 bases separating them. CDR1 and CDR2 from the germline V gene are LGHNA and YNFKEQ. The CDR3 DNA is TGTGCCAGCAGCCAAGAGGCTAGCCCAGAGACCCAGTACTTC. Residues: CASSQEASPETQYF.

This clonotype was seen at least ten times. This chain joins TRBV11-3 and TRBJ2-3, with unresolved D. This CDR3 has 13 amino acids. Trimming stripped 7 bases from V and 2 bases from J, with 10 bases between. Per germline, CDR1 SGHNT and CDR2 YENEEA. The CDR3 DNA reads as TGTGCCAGCAAGGCGGATCCCACAGATACGCAGTATTTT. It yields the protein CASKADPTDTQYF. Drawing the rest from reference TRBV11-3 and TRBJ2-3, the complete variable domain is EAGVVQSPRYKIIEKKQPVAFWCNPISGHNTLYWYLQNLGQGPELLIRYENEEAVDDSQLPKDRFSAERLKGVDSTLKIQPAELGDSAVYLCASKADPTDTQYFGPGTRLTVL.

At least ten counts were recorded for this clonotype. J is TRBJ1-5 and V is TRBV20-1; D is unclear. V lost 4 bases and J lost 0, with 10 bases in between. The CDR3 length is 14 residues. Germline V lookup: CDR1 DFQATT, CDR2 SNEGSKA (reference sequence). CDR3 sequence reads: CSAIGEASNQPQHF. Written as DNA, the CDR3 is TGCAGTGCTATCGGCGAAGCTAGCAATCAGCCCCAGCATTTT.

The sample holds many counts of this clonotype. The chain has TRBV6-6 and TRBJ1-3, with D unclear. This CDR3 has 13 amino acids. Germline V CDR1 and CDR2: MNHNY, SVGAGI (reference sequence). Between the trimmed V and J ends, which lost 7 bases and 2 bases, there was a span of 9 bases. CDR3 in amino acids: CASTSAAGNTIYF. In DNA form, the CDR3 reads TGTGCCAGCACTTCGGCCGCTGGAAACACCATATATTTT.